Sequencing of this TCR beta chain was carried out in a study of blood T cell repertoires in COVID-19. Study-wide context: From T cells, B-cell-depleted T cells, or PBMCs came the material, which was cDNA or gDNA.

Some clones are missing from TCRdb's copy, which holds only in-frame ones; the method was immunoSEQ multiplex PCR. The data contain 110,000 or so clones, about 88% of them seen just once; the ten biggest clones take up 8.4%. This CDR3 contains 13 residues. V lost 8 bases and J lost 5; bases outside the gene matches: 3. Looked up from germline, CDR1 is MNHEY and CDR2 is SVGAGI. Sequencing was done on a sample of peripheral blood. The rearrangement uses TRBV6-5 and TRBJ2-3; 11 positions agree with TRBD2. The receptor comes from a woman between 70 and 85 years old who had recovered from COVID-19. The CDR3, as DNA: TGTGCCAGCTTACTAGCGGGAGTAGATACGCAGTATTTT. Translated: CASLLAGVDTQYF.